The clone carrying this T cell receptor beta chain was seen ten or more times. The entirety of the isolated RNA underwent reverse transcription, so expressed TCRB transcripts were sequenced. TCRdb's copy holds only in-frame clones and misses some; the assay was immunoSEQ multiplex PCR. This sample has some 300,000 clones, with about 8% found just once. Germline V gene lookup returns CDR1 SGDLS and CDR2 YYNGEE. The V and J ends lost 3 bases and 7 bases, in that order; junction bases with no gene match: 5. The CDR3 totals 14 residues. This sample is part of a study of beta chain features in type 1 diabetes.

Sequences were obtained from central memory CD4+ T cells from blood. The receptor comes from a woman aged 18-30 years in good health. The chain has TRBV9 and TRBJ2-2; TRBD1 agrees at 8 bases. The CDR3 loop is CASSATGGIGELFF. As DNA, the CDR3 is TGTGCCAGCAGCGCAACAGGGGGAATCGGGGAGCTGTTTTTT.